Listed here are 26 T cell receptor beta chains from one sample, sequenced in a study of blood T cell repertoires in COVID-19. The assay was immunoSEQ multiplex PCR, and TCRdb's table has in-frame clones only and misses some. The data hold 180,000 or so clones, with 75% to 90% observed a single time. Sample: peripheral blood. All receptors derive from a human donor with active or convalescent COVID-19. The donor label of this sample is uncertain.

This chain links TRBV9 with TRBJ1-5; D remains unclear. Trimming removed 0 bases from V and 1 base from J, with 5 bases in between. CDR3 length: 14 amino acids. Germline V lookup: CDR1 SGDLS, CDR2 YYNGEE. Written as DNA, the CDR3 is TGTGCCAGCAGCGTAGATAGCAGCAATCAGCCCCAGCATTTT. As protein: CASSVDSSNQPQHF.

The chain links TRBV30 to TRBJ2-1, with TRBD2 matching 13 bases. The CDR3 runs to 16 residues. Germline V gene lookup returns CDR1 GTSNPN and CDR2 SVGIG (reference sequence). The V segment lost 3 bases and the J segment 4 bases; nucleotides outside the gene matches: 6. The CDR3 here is CAWSSGTSGIYNEQFF. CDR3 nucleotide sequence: TGTGCCTGGAGCTCCGGGACTAGCGGGATATACAATGAGCAGTTCTTC.

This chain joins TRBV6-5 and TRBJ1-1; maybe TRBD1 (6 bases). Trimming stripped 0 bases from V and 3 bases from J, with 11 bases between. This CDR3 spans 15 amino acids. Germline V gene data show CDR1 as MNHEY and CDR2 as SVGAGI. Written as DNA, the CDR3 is TGTGCCAGCAGTTACTCAGCGGGGGCTCACACTGAAGCTTTCTTT. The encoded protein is CASSYSAGAHTEAFF.

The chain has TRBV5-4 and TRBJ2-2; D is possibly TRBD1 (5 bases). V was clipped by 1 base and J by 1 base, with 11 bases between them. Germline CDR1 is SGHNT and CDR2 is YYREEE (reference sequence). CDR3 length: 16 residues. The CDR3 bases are TGTGCCAGCAGCTTGCAGGCAGGGTGGAACACCGGGGAGCTGTTTTTT. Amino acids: CASSLQAGWNTGELFF.

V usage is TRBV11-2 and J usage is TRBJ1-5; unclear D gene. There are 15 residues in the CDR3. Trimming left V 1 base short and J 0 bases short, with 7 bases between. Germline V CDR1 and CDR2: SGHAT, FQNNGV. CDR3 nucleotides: TGTGCCAGCAGCTTAGTAGCGGATAGCAATCAGCCCCAGCATTTT. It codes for CASSLVADSNQPQHF.

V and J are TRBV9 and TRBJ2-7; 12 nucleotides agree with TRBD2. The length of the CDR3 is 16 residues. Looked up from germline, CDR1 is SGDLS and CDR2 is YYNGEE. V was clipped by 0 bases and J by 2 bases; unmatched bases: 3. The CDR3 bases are TGTGCCAGCAGCGTAGGGGCTAGCGGGGGGGCCTACGAGCAGTACTTC. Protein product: CASSVGASGGAYEQYF.

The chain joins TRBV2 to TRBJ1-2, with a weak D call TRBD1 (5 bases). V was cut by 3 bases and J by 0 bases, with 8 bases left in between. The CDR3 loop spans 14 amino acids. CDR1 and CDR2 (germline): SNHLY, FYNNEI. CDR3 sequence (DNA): TGTGCCAGCAGTGAGGCGGGGCCTAACTATGGCTACACCTTC. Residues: CASSEAGPNYGYTF.

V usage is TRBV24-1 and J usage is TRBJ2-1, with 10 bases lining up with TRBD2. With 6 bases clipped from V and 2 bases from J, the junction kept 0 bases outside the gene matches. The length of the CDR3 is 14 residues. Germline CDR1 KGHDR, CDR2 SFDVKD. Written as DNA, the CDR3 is TGTGCCACCAGTAGCGGGAGGGCCTACAATGAGCAGTTCTTC. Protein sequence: CATSSGRAYNEQFF.

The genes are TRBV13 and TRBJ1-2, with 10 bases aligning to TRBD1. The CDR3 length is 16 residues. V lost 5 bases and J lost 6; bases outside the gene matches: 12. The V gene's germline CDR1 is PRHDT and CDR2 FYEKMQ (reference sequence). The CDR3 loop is CASSPSPGQGNDGYTF. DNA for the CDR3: TGTGCCAGCAGCCCCTCTCCGGGACAGGGGAACGATGGCTACACCTTC.

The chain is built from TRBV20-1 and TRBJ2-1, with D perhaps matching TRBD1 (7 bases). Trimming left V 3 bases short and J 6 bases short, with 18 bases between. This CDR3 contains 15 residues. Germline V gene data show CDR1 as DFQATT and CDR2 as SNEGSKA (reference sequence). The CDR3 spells CSASERQGGSNEQFF. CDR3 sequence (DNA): TGCAGTGCTAGTGAAAGACAGGGAGGTTCCAATGAGCAGTTCTTC.

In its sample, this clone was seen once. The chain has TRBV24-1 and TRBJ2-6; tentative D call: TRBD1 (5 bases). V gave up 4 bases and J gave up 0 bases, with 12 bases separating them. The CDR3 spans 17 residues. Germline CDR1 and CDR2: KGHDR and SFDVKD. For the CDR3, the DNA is TGTGCCACCAGTGAGAACAGGTTAATCTCTGGGGCCAACGTCCTGACTTTC. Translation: CATSENRLISGANVLTF.

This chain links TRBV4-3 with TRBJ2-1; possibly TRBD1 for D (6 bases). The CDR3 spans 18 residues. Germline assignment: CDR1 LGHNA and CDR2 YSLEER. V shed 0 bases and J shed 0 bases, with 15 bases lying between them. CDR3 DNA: TGCGCCAGCAGCCAAGATCCATGGGGGCCAAGCTCCTACAATGAGCAGTTCTTC. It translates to CASSQDPWGPSSYNEQFF.

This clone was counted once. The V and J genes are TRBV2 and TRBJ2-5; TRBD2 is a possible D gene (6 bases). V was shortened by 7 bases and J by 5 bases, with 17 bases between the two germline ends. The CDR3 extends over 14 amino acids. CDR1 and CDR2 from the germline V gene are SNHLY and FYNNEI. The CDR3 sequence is CASNRDGGRETQYF. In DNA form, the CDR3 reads TGTGCCAGCAACCGGGACGGGGGAAGGGAGACCCAGTACTTC.

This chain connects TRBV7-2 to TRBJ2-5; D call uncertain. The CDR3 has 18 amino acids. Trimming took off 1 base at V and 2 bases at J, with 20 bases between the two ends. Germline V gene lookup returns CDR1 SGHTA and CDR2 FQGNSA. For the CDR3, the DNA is TGTGCCAGCAGCTTAGTTCCCCTCGATTTAGCTAATCAAGAGACCCAGTACTTC. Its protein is CASSLVPLDLANQETQYF.

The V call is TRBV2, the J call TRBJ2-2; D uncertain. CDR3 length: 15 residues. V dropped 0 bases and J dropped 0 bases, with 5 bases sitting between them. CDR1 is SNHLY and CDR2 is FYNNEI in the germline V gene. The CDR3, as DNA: TGTGCCAGCAGTGAAGCCCTAGCGAACACCGGGGAGCTGTTTTTT. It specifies CASSEALANTGELFF. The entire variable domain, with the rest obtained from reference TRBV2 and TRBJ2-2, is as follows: EPEVTQTPSHQVTQMGQEVILRCVPISNHLYFYWYRQILGQKVEFLVSFYNNEISEKSEIFDDQFSVERPDGSNFTLKIRSTKLEDSAMYFCASSEALANTGELFFGEGSRLTVL.

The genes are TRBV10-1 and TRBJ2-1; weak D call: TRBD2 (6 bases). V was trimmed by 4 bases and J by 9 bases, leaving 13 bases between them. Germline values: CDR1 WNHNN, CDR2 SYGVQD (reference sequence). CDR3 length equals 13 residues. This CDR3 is CASSGLGVGEQFF. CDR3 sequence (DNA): TGCGCCAGCAGTGGACTAGGGGTGGGTGAGCAGTTCTTC.

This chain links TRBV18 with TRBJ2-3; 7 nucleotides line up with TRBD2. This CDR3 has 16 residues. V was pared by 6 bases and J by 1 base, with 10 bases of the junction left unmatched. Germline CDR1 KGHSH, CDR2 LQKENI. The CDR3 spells CASSLTIAGRTDTQYF. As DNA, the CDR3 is TGTGCCAGCTCCCTAACTATAGCGGGTCGCACAGATACGCAGTATTTT.

The CDR3 loop is CASSEPGQQFGGYTF. Here the CDR3 DNA reads TGCGCCAGCAGCGAACCGGGACAACAGTTTGGTGGCTACACCTTC. The chain is built from TRBV4-3 and TRBJ1-2; D is perhaps TRBD1 (6 bases). The CDR3 is made up of 15 amino acids. Trimming took off 5 bases at V and 7 bases at J, with 20 bases between the two ends. CDR1 is LGHNA, CDR2 YSLEER, per germline.

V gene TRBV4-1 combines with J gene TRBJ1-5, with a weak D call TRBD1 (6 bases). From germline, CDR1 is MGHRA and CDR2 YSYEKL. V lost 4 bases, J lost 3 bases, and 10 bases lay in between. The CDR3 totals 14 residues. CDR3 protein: CASSRYRDNQPQHF. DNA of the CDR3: TGCGCCAGCAGCCGATACAGGGACAATCAGCCCCAGCATTTT.

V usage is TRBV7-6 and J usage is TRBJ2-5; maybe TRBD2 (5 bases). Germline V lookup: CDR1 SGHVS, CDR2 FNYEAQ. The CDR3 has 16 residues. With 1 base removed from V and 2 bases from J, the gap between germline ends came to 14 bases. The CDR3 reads CASSLEIRGRQETQYF. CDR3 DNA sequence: TGTGCCAGCAGCTTAGAGATACGGGGTAGGCAAGAGACCCAGTACTTC. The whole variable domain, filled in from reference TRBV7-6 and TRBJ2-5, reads GAGVSQSPRYKVTKRGQDVALRCDPISGHVSLYWYRQALGQGPEFLTYFNYEAQQDKSGLPNDRFSAERPEGSISTLTIQRTEQRDSAMYRCASSLEIRGRQETQYFGPGTRLLVL.

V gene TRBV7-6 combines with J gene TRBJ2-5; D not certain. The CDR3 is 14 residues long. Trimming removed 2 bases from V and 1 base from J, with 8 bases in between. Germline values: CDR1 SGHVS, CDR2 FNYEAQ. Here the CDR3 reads CASSLQMLQETQYF. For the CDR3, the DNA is TGTGCCAGCAGCTTACAGATGCTCCAAGAGACCCAGTACTTC. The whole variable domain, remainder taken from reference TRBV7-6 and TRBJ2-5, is GAGVSQSPRYKVTKRGQDVALRCDPISGHVSLYWYRQALGQGPEFLTYFNYEAQQDKSGLPNDRFSAERPEGSISTLTIQRTEQRDSAMYRCASSLQMLQETQYFGPGTRLLVL.

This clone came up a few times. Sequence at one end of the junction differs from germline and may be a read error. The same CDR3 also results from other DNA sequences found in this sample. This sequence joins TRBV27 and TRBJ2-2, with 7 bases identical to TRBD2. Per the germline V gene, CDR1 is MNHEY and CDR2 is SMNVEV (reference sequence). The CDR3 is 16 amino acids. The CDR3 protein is CARKTPGGPDPGELFF. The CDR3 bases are TGTGCCAGGAAGACCCCGGGAGGCCCCGACCCCGGAGAGCTGTTTTTT.

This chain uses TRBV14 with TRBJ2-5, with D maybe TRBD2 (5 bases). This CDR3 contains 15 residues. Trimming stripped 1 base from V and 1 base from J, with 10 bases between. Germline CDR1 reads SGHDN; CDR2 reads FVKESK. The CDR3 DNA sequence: TGTGCCAGCAGCCAAGGTCGGGAAATCCAAGAGACCCAGTACTTC. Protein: CASSQGREIQETQYF.

The CDR3 spells CASSQGKGPLNTGELFF. Written as DNA, the CDR3 is TGTGCCAGCAGTCAGGGAAAGGGGCCGCTTAACACCGGGGAGCTGTTTTTT. The chain has TRBV5-4 and TRBJ2-2; TRBD1 might be the D (5 bases). This CDR3 contains 17 residues. Trimming shortened V by 5 bases and J by 2 bases, and 19 bases separated the two germline ends. Germline-derived CDR1 and CDR2 are SGHNT and YYREEE (reference sequence).

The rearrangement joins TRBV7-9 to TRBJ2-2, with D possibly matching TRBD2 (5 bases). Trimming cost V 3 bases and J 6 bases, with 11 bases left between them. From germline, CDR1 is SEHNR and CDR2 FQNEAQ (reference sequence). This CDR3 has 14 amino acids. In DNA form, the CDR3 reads TGTGCCAGCAGCTTTTCGGAGGCCCCCGGGGAGCTGTTTTTT. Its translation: CASSFSEAPGELFF. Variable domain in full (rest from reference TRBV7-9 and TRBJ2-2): DTGVSQNPRHKITKRGQNVTFRCDPISEHNRLYWYRQTLGQGPEFLTYFQNEAQLEKSRLLSDRFSAERPKGSFSTLEIQRTEQGDSAMYLCASSFSEAPGELFFGEGSRLTVL.

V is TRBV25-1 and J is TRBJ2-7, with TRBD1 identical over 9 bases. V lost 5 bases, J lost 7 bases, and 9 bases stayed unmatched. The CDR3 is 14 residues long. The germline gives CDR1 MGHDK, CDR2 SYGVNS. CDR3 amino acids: CASSPGTGTEEQYF. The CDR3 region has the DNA TGTGCCAGCAGTCCGGGGACAGGGACTGAGGAGCAGTACTTC.